The clone carrying this T cell receptor (beta chain) was observed a handful of times. The sample comes from a study of T-cell memory formation after mild COVID-19. Germline V CDR1 and CDR2: MNHNY, SVGAGI (reference sequence). V shed 6 bases and J 1 base; nucleotides not matched to a gene: 14. The CDR3 runs 18 residues. TCRdb processed the 5' RACE reads anew with MiXCR; each CDR3 protein has one entry. The repertoire holds some 160,000 distinct CDR3 sequences, with 10% to 15% as singletons. This receptor was identified in a man between 18 and 35 years old who had mild COVID-19 (a few samples of this study predate the infection). Cell type and time point are not known. Sequencing used PBMCs or a T cell subset sorted from them (not recorded which). The chain combines TRBV6-6 with TRBJ1-1; 10 nucleotides line up with TRBD1. CDR3 loop: CASSPQSPGQGSNTEAFF. CDR3 coding DNA: TGTGCCAGCAGCCCTCAATCCCCGGGACAGGGGTCGAACACTGAAGCTTTCTTT.